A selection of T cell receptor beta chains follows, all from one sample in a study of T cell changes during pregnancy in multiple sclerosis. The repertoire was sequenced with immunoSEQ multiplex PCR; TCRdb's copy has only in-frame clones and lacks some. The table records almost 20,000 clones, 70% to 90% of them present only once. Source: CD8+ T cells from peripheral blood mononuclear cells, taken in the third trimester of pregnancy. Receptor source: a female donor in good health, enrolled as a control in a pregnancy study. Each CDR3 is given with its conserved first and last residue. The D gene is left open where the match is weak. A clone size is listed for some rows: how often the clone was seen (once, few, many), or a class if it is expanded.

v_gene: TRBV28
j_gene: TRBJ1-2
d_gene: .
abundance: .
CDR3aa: CASVGSTKNGYTF
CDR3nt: TGTGCCAGCGTAGGGAGCACGAAGAATGGCTACACCTTC

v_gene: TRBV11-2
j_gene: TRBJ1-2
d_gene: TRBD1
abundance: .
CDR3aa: CASSFMADRGYGYTF
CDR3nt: TGTGCCAGCAGCTTCATGGCGGACAGGGGATATGGCTACACCTTC

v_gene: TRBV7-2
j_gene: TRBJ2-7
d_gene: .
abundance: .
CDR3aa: CASSLGYAGSEQYF
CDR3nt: TGTGCCAGCAGCTTAGGGTATGCGGGGTCCGAGCAGTACTTC

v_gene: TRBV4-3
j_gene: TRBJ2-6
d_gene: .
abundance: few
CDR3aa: CASSQDSEGATGANVLTF
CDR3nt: TGCGCCAGCAGCCAAGATTCGGAGGGGGCGACTGGGGCCAACGTCCTGACTTTC

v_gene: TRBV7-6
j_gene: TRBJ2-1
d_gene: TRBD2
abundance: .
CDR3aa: CASSLRLAGGSEQFF
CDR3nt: TGTGCCAGCAGCCTGAGACTAGCGGGGGGCAGTGAGCAGTTCTTC

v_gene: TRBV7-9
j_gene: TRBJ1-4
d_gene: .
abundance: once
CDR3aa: CAGSGSDEKLFF
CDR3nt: TGTGCAGGGTCAGGGTCAGACGAAAAACTGTTTTTT

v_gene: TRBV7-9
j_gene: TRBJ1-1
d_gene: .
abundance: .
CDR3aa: CASTPKRRPEAFF
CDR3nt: TGTGCCAGCACCCCTAAAAGGAGGCCTGAAGCTTTCTTT

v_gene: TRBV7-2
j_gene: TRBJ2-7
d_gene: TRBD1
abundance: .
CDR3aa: CASSPSGTGLYEQYF
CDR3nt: TGTGCCAGCAGCCCTTCCGGGACAGGGCTCTACGAGCAGTACTTC

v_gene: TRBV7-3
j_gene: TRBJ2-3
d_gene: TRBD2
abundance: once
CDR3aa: CASSLGEGYTDTQYF
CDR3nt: TGTGCCAGCAGCTTAGGGGAGGGTTACACAGATACGCAGTATTTT

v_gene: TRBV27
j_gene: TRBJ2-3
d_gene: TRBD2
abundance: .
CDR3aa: CASSLPGGAPTDTQYF
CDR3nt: TGTGCCAGCAGTTTGCCCGGGGGGGCCCCCACAGATACGCAGTATTTT

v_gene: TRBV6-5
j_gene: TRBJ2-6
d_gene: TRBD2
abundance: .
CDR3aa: CASSPASGTIQTF
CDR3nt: TGTGCCAGCAGCCCAGCTAGCGGGACCATCCAGACTTTC

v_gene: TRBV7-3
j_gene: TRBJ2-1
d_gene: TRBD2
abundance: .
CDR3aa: CASSPGLGDLGGEQFF
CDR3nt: TGTGCCAGCAGCCCTGGACTAGGAGACTTGGGCGGTGAGCAGTTCTTC

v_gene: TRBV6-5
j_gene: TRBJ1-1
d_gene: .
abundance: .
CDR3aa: CASSYGYSMNTEAFF
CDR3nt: TGTGCCAGCAGCTACGGGTATAGCATGAACACTGAAGCTTTCTTT

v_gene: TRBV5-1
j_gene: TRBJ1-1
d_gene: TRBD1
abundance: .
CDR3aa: CASSRGPSMNTEAFF
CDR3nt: TGCGCCAGCAGCAGGGGGCCGAGTATGAACACTGAAGCTTTCTTT

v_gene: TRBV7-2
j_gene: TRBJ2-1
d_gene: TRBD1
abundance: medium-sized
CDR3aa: CASSLGQGYNEQFF
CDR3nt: TGTGCCAGCAGCTTGGGACAGGGCTACAATGAGCAGTTCTTC

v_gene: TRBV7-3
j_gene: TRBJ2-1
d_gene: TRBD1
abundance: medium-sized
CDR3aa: CASSLGQAYNEQFF
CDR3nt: TGTGCCAGCAGCCTCGGACAGGCGTACAATGAGCAGTTCTTC

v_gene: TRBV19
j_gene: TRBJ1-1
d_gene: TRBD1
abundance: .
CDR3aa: CASRTGDPNTEAFF
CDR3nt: TGTGCCAGTAGGACAGGGGACCCGAACACTGAAGCTTTCTTT

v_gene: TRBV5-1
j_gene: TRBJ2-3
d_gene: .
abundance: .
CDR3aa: CASSVADTQYF
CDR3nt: TGCGCCAGCAGCGTCGCAGATACGCAGTATTTT

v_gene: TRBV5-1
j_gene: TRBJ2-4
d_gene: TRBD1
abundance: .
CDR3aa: CASSLADRAPKNIQYF
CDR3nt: TGCGCCAGCAGCTTGGCTGACAGGGCCCCCAAAAACATTCAGTACTTC

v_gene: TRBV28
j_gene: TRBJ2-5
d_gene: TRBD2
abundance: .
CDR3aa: CASSSSGGETQYF
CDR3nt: TGTGCCAGCAGTTCGTCGGGGGGAGAGACCCAGTACTTC

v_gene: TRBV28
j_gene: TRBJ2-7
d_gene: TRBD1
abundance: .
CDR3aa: CASSLQSDRGYEQYF
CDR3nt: TGTGCCAGCAGTTTACAGTCTGACAGGGGCTACGAGCAGTACTTC

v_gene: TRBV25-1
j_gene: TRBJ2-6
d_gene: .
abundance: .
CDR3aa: CASSQSPSSGANVLTF
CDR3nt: TGTGCCAGCAGTCAATCTCCTAGCTCTGGGGCCAACGTCCTGACTTTC

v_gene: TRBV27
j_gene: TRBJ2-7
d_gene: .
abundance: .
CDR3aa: CASSLWAGNHEQYF
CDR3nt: TGTGCCAGCAGTTTATGGGCGGGGAACCACGAGCAGTACTTC

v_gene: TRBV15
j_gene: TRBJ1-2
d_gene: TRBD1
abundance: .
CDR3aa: CATSRDGTGVLGYTF
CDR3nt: TGTGCCACCAGCAGAGATGGGACAGGGGTTCTTGGCTACACCTTC

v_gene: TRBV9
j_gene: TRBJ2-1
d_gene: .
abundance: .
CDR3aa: CASSVAGIGNEQFF
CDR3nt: TGTGCCAGCAGCGTAGCTGGTATCGGCAATGAGCAGTTCTTC

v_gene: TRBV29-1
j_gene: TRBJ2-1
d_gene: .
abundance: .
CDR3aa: CSVEDSWYNEQFF
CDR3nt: TGCAGCGTGGAAGACAGTTGGTACAATGAGCAGTTCTTC

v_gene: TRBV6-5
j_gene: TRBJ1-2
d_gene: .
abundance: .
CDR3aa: CATKDSLGYTF
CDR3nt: TGTGCCACCAAGGACAGTTTGGGCTACACCTTC

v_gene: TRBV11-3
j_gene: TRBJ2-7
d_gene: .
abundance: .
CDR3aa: CASSLDQREQYF
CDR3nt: TGTGCCAGCAGCTTAGATCAGAGGGAGCAGTACTTC

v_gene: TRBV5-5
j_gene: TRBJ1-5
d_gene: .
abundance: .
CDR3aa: CASSGQDMAPGQPQHF
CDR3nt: TGTGCCAGCAGCGGACAAGACATGGCACCGGGTCAGCCCCAGCATTTT

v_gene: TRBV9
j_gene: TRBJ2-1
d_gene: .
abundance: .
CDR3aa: CASSPDRGEQFF
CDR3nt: TGTGCCAGCAGCCCGGACCGAGGGGAGCAGTTCTTC

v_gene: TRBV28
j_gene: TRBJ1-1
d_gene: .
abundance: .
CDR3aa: CASSPHTGFDTEAFF
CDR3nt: TGTGCCAGCAGCCCTCATACAGGGTTCGACACTGAAGCTTTCTTT

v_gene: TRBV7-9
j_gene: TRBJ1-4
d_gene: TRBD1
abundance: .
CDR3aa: CASRPGTGVEKLFF
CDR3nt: TGTGCCAGCAGACCCGGGACAGGGGTTGAAAAACTGTTTTTT

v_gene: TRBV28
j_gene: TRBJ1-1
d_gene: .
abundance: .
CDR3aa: CASSEQGNMNTEAFF
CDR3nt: TGTGCCAGCAGTGAGCAGGGGAACATGAACACTGAAGCTTTCTTT

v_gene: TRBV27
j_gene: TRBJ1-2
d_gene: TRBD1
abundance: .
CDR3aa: CASSLGRTGNGYTF
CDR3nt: TGTGCCAGCAGTTTGGGTAGGACAGGGAATGGCTACACCTTC

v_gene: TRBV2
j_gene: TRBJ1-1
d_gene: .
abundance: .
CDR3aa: CASSDEGVVTEAFF
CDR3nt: TGTGCCAGCAGTGATGAGGGTGTGGTAACTGAAGCTTTCTTT

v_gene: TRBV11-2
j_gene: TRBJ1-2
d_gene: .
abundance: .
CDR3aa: CASSPYPGTRQGYTF
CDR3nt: TGTGCCAGCAGTCCCTATCCCGGGACACGCCAGGGCTACACCTTC

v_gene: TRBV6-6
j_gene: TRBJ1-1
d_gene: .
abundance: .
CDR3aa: CASSYVRVEEAFF
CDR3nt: TGTGCCAGCAGTTACGTTCGGGTGGAAGAAGCTTTCTTT

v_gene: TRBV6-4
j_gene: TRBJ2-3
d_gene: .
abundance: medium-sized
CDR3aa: CASSSGTSTDTQYF
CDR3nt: TGTGCCAGCAGCTCCGGGACTAGCACAGATACGCAGTATTTT

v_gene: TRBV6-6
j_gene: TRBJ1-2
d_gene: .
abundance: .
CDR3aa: CASTDSVSSYGYTF
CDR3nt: TGTGCCAGCACCGACTCAGTATCGAGCTATGGCTACACCTTC

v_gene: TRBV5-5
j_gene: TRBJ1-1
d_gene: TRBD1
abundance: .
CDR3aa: CASSLVQGGGTEAFF
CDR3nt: TGTGCCAGCAGCTTGGTGCAGGGGGGAGGCACTGAAGCTTTCTTT

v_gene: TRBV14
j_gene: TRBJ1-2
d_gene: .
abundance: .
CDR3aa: CASSLIGSLSGYTF
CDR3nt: TGTGCCAGCAGCCTGATTGGCAGTTTAAGTGGCTACACCTTC

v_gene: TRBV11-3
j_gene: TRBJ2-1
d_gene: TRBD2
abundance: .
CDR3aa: CASSLGGASDEQFF
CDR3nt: TGTGCCAGCAGCCTCGGGGGGGCCTCGGATGAGCAGTTCTTC

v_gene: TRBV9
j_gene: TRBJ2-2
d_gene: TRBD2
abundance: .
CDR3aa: CASSQSGGAAGELFF
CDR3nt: TGTGCCAGCAGCCAGTCCGGGGGGGCTGCCGGGGAGCTGTTTTTT

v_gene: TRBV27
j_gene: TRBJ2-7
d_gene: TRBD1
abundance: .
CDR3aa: CASKGADYYEQYF
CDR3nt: TGTGCCAGCAAGGGGGCAGACTACTACGAGCAGTACTTC

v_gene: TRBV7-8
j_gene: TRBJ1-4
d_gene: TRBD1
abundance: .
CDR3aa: CASSAAYEDRAGSTNEKLFF
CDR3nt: TGTGCCAGCAGCGCAGCTTATGAGGACAGGGCAGGTTCAACTAATGAAAAACTGTTTTTT

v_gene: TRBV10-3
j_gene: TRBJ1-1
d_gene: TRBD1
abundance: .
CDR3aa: CAISETVGTGGPEAFF
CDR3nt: TGTGCCATCAGTGAGACCGTCGGGACAGGGGGCCCTGAAGCTTTCTTT

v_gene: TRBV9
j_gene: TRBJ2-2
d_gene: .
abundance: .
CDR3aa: CASTPTLNTGELFF
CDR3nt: TGTGCCAGCACCCCCACTCTCAACACCGGGGAGCTGTTTTTT

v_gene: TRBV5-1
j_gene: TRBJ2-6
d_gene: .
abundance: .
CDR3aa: CASSLNGGAGANVLTF
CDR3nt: TGCGCCAGCAGCTTGAATGGGGGCGCTGGGGCCAACGTCCTGACTTTC

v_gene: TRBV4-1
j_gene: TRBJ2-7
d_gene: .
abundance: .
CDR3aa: CASSQDWLWSAYEQYF
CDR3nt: TGCGCCAGCAGCCAAGATTGGTTATGGTCAGCCTACGAGCAGTACTTC

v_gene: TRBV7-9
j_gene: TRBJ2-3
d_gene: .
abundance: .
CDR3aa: CASSSQIADTQYF
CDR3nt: TGTGCCAGCAGCAGTCAGATTGCAGATACGCAGTATTTT

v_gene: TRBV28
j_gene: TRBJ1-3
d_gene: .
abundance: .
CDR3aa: CASSLRRGASGNTIYF
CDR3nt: TGTGCCAGCAGTTTGAGGAGAGGAGCCTCTGGAAACACCATATATTTT

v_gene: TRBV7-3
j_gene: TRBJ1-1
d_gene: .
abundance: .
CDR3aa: CASSFDSNTEAFF
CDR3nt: TGTGCCAGCAGCTTCGACTCGAACACTGAAGCTTTCTTT

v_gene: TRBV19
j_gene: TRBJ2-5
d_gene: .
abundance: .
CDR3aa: CASSIDTGETQYF
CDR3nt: TGTGCCAGTAGTATAGATACCGGAGAGACCCAGTACTTC

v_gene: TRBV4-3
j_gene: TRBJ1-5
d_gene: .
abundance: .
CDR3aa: CASSQVRESNQPQHF
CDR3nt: TGCGCCAGCAGCCAAGTCAGGGAAAGCAATCAGCCCCAGCATTTT

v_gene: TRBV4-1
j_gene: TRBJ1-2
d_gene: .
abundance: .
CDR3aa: CASSQEWSGDGYTF
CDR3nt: TGCGCCAGCAGCCAAGAATGGTCGGGGGATGGCTACACCTTC

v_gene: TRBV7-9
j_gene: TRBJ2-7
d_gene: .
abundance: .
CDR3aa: CASSPEDKSYEQYF
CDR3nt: TGTGCCAGCAGCCCAGAGGACAAGTCCTACGAGCAGTACTTC